This is a list of T cell receptor beta chains from one sample in a study of CD8+ T cells in alopecia areata. Produced via immunoSEQ multiplex PCR; TCRdb's table is partial and in-frame only. The table lists about 160,000 clones, under 70% of them singletons, with roughly 0.91% in the top ten. Material: CD4+ T cells sorted from blood, obtained at week 4, from a patient treated with tofacitinib. These receptors all stem from a human donor with alopecia areata. CDR3s include the opening cysteine and the closing phenylalanine or tryptophan. A D gene is named only where the DNA matches it firmly. For some rows the clone size is stated as once, few or many, or as a class when expanded; others skip it.

J: TRBJ2-7
size: -
V: TRBV29-1
D: -
DNA: TGCAGCGTTGCTCACCCCTCCTACGAGCAGTACTTC
CDR3: CSVAHPSYEQYF

J: TRBJ2-7
size: -
V: TRBV30
D: -
DNA: TGTGCCTGGAGGGAATTTGGAACCTACGAGCAGTACTTC
CDR3: CAWREFGTYEQYF

J: TRBJ2-7
size: few
V: TRBV29-1
D: -
DNA: TGCAGCGTCCAGGAGTACGAGCAGTACTTC
CDR3: CSVQEYEQYF

J: TRBJ1-5
size: -
V: TRBV9
D: -
DNA: TGTGCCAGCAGCCCGGACAGTCATAGCAATCAGCCCCAGCATTTT
CDR3: CASSPDSHSNQPQHF

J: TRBJ1-2
size: once
V: TRBV6-1
D: -
DNA: TGTGCCAGCAGTGGAATGGGTTTCTATGGCTACACCTTC
CDR3: CASSGMGFYGYTF

J: TRBJ2-3
size: -
V: TRBV25-1
D: -
DNA: TGTGCCAGCAGCGATACGGACGACTTAACAGATACGCAGTATTTT
CDR3: CASSDTDDLTDTQYF

J: TRBJ1-6
size: -
V: TRBV30
D: -
DNA: TGTGCCTGGAGGTCGAACAGCGGTCATTCACCCCTCCACTTT
CDR3: CAWRSNSGHSPLHF

J: TRBJ2-3
size: -
V: TRBV10-3
D: TRBD1
DNA: TGTGCCATCAGACAGGGACAGGGGGCGACAGATACGCAGTATTTT
CDR3: CAIRQGQGATDTQYF

J: TRBJ2-1
size: -
V: TRBV30
D: TRBD2
DNA: TGTGCCTGGAGTGCGGAACCGGGACTAGCGGGGGGGGACTACAATGAGCAGTTCTTC
CDR3: CAWSAEPGLAGGDYNEQFF

J: TRBJ2-2
size: few
V: TRBV25-1
D: -
DNA: TGTGCCAGCAGTGAATACGATGGGGGGATCAACACCGGGGAGCTGTTTTTT
CDR3: CASSEYDGGINTGELFF

J: TRBJ2-5
size: -
V: TRBV7-3
D: -
DNA: TGTGCCAGCAGCACGGGGGCTCAAGAGACCCAGTACTTC
CDR3: CASSTGAQETQYF

J: TRBJ2-5
size: few
V: TRBV11-2
D: -
DNA: TGTGCCAGCAGCTTACGCCGGGACCGAGATGCAGAGACCCAGTACTTC
CDR3: CASSLRRDRDAETQYF

J: TRBJ1-5
size: few
V: TRBV5-1
D: TRBD1
DNA: TGCGCCAGCAGCTTATACAGGGGAGCTCAGCCCCAGCATTTT
CDR3: CASSLYRGAQPQHF

J: TRBJ1-1
size: few
V: TRBV7-2
D: -
DNA: TGTGCCAGCAGCGATGACATGAACACTGAAGCTTTCTTT
CDR3: CASSDDMNTEAFF

J: TRBJ2-1
size: few
V: TRBV11-1
D: TRBD1
DNA: TGTGCTGTATTACTGCGGGACAGGATCCACAATGAGCAGTTCTTC
CDR3: CAVLLRDRIHNEQFF

J: TRBJ1-2
size: -
V: TRBV2
D: -
DNA: TGTGCCAGCAGTTACGGGGTCGGCTACACCTTC
CDR3: CASSYGVGYTF

J: TRBJ1-2
size: -
V: TRBV14
D: -
DNA: TGTGCCAGCAGCCAAGCCGCAGCGAACTATGGCTACACCTTC
CDR3: CASSQAAANYGYTF

J: TRBJ1-6
size: -
V: TRBV5-1
D: TRBD1
DNA: TGCGCCAGCAGCTCGGACAGGCCTAATTCACCCCTCCACTTT
CDR3: CASSSDRPNSPLHF

J: TRBJ2-3
size: -
V: TRBV27
D: -
DNA: TGTGCCAGCAGTTTGGGGGGGCGAGAGGGAGCAGATACGCAGTATTTT
CDR3: CASSLGGREGADTQYF

J: TRBJ2-7
size: few
V: TRBV27
D: -
DNA: TGTGCCAGCAGCCAGACAGGCTGGACATACGAGCAGTACTTC
CDR3: CASSQTGWTYEQYF